What follows are 31 T cell receptor beta chains derived from one specimen sequenced in a study of graft-versus-host responses after intestinal transplantation. The assay was immunoSEQ multiplex PCR, and TCRdb's table has in-frame clones only and misses some. The sample records about 96,000 clones, 80% to 95% being singletons. These receptors' antigens are unknown. This specimen was unstimulated CD4+ T cells sorted from spleen or lymph node cells, taken before intestinal transplant. These TCRs come from a human donor who received an intestinal transplant.

This chain joins TRBV27 and TRBJ2-1, with 14 nucleotides matching TRBD2. CDR1 MNHEY and CDR2 SMNVEV come from the germline V gene (reference sequence). The V gene end was trimmed by 3 bases and the J gene end by 9 bases; junction bases not matched to a gene: 13. There are 18 residues in the CDR3. CDR3 sequence: CASSFMRGGTSGSVEQFF. Here the CDR3 DNA reads TGTGCCAGCAGTTTCATGAGAGGAGGGACTAGCGGGAGCGTTGAGCAGTTCTTC.

The rearrangement joins TRBV2 to TRBJ1-5; 8 positions agree with TRBD1. Germline values: CDR1 SNHLY, CDR2 FYNNEI. The CDR3 covers 16 residues. The ends lost 0 bases at V and 8 bases at J; junction bases unmatched: 9. DNA for the CDR3: TGTGCCAGCAGTGAAGCGCATGGACAGGGAAAGAAGCCCCAGCATTTT. Its translation is CASSEAHGQGKKPQHF.

The CDR3 nucleotides are TGTGCCAGCAGGTACCTCGGCCCCGGGGAGCTGTTTTTT. This gives the protein CASRYLGPGELFF. The V call is TRBV2, the J call TRBJ2-2, with no clear D. The CDR3 is 13 residues long. CDR1 and CDR2 from the germline V gene are SNHLY and FYNNEI. V shed 6 bases and J shed 6 bases, with 11 bases lying between them.

V is TRBV7-3 and J is TRBJ2-5; the D gene is possibly TRBD2 (5 bases). CDR3 size: 14 residues. The V end was cut by 7 bases, the J end by 5 bases, with 17 bases between. Germline CDR1 SGHTA, CDR2 FQGTGA. Here the CDR3 reads CASTSNRSGETQYF. Written as DNA, the CDR3 is TGTGCCAGCACCTCTAATCGTTCGGGGGAGACCCAGTACTTC.

This rearrangement joins TRBV30 to TRBJ1-3, with D possibly TRBD1 on 5 matching bases. This CDR3 contains 15 residues. Trimming took 4 bases from V and 4 from J, leaving 17 bases between them. In germline, CDR1 is GTSNPN, CDR2 SVGIG (reference sequence). CDR3 in amino acids: CAWTRWGTGGNTIYF. Here the CDR3 DNA reads TGTGCCTGGACCCGGTGGGGCACGGGGGGAAACACCATATATTTT.

This chain joins TRBV9 and TRBJ2-1, with 10 bases aligning to TRBD2. This CDR3 contains 17 residues. With 2 bases clipped from V and 6 bases from J, the junction kept 11 bases outside the gene matches. In germline, CDR1 is SGDLS, CDR2 YYNGEE. The CDR3 DNA is TGTGCCAGCAGCGTCCTATCAGCGGGAGGGCCTGGCAATGAGCAGTTCTTC. Amino acids: CASSVLSAGGPGNEQFF.

The gene calls are TRBV4-1 and TRBJ2-2; 9 bases match TRBD1. With 4 bases clipped from V and 4 bases from J, the junction kept 7 bases outside the gene matches. The CDR3 is made up of 16 amino acids. Germline-derived CDR1 and CDR2 are MGHRA and YSYEKL. The chain's CDR3 is CASSPRTGVTTGELFF. The CDR3 nucleotides are TGCGCCAGCAGCCCGCGGACAGGGGTGACCACCGGGGAGCTGTTTTTT.

The genes are TRBV6-5 and TRBJ1-5; D may be TRBD1 (5 bases). Trimming took 5 bases from V and 7 from J, leaving 15 bases between them. This CDR3 comprises 14 residues. Looked up from germline, CDR1 is MNHEY and CDR2 is SVGAGI. The CDR3 protein is CASSVQGSRQPQHF. The CDR3 nucleotides are TGTGCCAGCAGTGTCCAGGGTTCTCGACAGCCCCAGCATTTT.

This chain links TRBV9 with TRBJ2-3, with 8 bases that match TRBD2. Germline V CDR1 and CDR2: SGDLS, YYNGEE. Trimming at V came to 3 bases and at J to 5 bases, leaving 5 bases not matched to a gene. The CDR3 loop spans 14 amino acids. CDR3 protein: CASSARLAQDTQYF. Here the CDR3 DNA reads TGTGCCAGCAGCGCTCGACTAGCGCAAGATACGCAGTATTTT. Drawing the rest from reference TRBV9 and TRBJ2-3, the complete variable domain is DSGVTQTPKHLITATGQRVTLRCSPRSGDLSVYWYQQSLDQGLQFLIQYYNGEERAKGNILERFSAQQFPDLHSELNLSSLELGDSALYFCASSARLAQDTQYFGPGTRLTVL.

This clone appeared a single time. The chain carries TRBV29-1 and TRBJ2-3, with TRBD1 matching 10 bases. The germline CDR1 and CDR2 sequences are SQVTM and ANQGSEA. With 6 bases clipped from V and 0 bases from J, the junction kept 6 bases outside the gene matches. The CDR3 length is 15 residues. The CDR3 sequence is CSVRQGASSTDTQYF. For the CDR3, the DNA is TGCAGCGTCAGACAGGGGGCCTCTAGCACAGATACGCAGTATTTT.

V is TRBV2 and J is TRBJ1-4; TRBD1 matches at 11 bases. The V segment lost 6 bases and the J segment 10 bases; nucleotides outside the gene matches: 13. Germline V gives CDR1 SNHLY, CDR2 FYNNEI. This CDR3 contains 16 residues. CDR3 sequence reads: CASSEWSDRGRGKLFF. DNA of the CDR3: TGTGCCAGCAGCGAATGGTCGGACAGGGGGCGAGGAAAACTGTTTTTT.

This chain joins TRBV19 and TRBJ2-4; 7 positions agree with TRBD1. Germline values: CDR1 LNHDA, CDR2 SQIVND (reference sequence). V shed 3 bases and J 4 bases; nucleotides not matched to a gene: 6. There are 15 residues in the CDR3. CDR3 sequence reads: CASSITHRGKNIQYF. The CDR3 DNA follows: TGTGCCAGTAGTATCACTCACAGGGGTAAAAACATTCAGTACTTC.

Of note for this clone: This specimen includes other DNA sequences encoding the same CDR3. The CDR3 coding sequence is TGTGCCAGCAGCTTGGAACAGGGGGCGAGCTATGGCTACACCTTC. It specifies CASSLEQGASYGYTF. The chain recombines TRBV11-2 with TRBJ1-2, with 9 bases matching TRBD1. This CDR3 comprises 15 residues. V was pared by 3 bases and J by 4 bases, with 6 bases of the junction left unmatched. Germline CDR1 is SGHAT and CDR2 is FQNNGV.

The genes are TRBV7-8 and TRBJ2-7, with TRBD1 as a possible D gene (5 bases). CDR3 length: 16 residues. Per germline, CDR1 SGHVS and CDR2 FQNEAQ. With 4 bases removed from V and 3 bases from J, the gap between germline ends came to 19 bases. CDR3 sequence (DNA): TGTGCCAGCAGCTCGACCCTGACAGCCGTCCTCTACGAGCAGTACTTC. Encoded protein: CASSSTLTAVLYEQYF.

V is TRBV19 and J is TRBJ2-3; 8 bases agree with TRBD1. Unmatched junction bases numbered 6, after V lost 10 bases and J lost 3 bases. Germline CDR1 and CDR2: LNHDA and SQIVND (reference sequence). CDR3 length: 13 amino acids. CDR3 protein: CATLGQGTDTQYF. DNA for the CDR3: TGTGCCACCCTAGGACAGGGAACAGATACGCAGTATTTT.

This clone was counted a single time. V is TRBV5-1 and J is TRBJ2-2, with a possible D match to TRBD1 (6 bases). The CDR3 has 14 amino acids. V shed 2 bases and J shed 6 bases, with 11 bases lying between them. Germline V gives CDR1 SGHRS, CDR2 YFSETQ. This CDR3 reads CASSFQGMSGELFF. CDR3 sequence (DNA): TGCGCCAGCAGCTTTCAGGGGATGTCCGGGGAGCTGTTTTTT.

The chain uses TRBV28 and TRBJ1-6, with 8 bases lining up with TRBD1. Germline lookup yields CDR1 MDHEN and CDR2 SYDVKM. The CDR3 runs 15 residues. The trim removed 6 bases at V and 7 bases at J, leaving 8 bases unmatched. In DNA, the CDR3 is TGTGCCAGCAGCCCTGGGACAGGTTCCAATTCACCCCTCCACTTT. It translates to CASSPGTGSNSPLHF.

The chain has TRBV5-1 and TRBJ1-1; D ambiguous. Trimming took off 0 bases at V and 3 bases at J, with 12 bases between the two ends. Germline CDR1 reads SGHRS; CDR2 reads YFSETQ. This CDR3 comprises 15 residues. Written as DNA, the CDR3 is TGCGCCAGCAGCTTGGGGCCTCCTGTGGACACTGAAGCTTTCTTT. This gives the protein CASSLGPPVDTEAFF.

J is TRBJ2-1 and V is TRBV11-3, with 15 bases lining up with TRBD2. The CDR3 totals 16 residues. The germline V gene has CDR1 SGHNT and CDR2 YENEEA. Trimming cost V 5 bases and J 6 bases; bases outside gene matches: 5. The DNA of the CDR3 is TGTGCCAGCAGCCAGGGACTAGCGGGAGGTCTCAATGAGCAGTTCTTC. Its translation: CASSQGLAGGLNEQFF.

The chain couples TRBV19 to TRBJ2-5; 11 positions match TRBD1. Losses at the gene ends were 2 bases for V and 4 bases for J; bases not matched to a gene: 6. The CDR3 is 16 residues long. The germline V gene encodes CDR1 LNHDA and CDR2 SQIVND (reference sequence). Written as DNA, the CDR3 is TGTGCCAGTAGTATACCCCGGACAGGGGGCGCAGAGACCCAGTACTTC. This translates into CASSIPRTGGAETQYF. The variable domain in full, with the rest retrieved from reference TRBV19 and TRBJ2-5, is DGGITQSPKYLFRKEGQNVTLSCEQNLNHDAMYWYRQDPGQGLRLIYYSQIVNDFQKGDIAEGYSVSREKKESFPLTVTSAQKNPTAFYLCASSIPRTGGAETQYFGPGTRLLVL.

The chain combines TRBV20-1 with TRBJ1-1; D uncertain. Germline assignment: CDR1 DFQATT and CDR2 SNEGSKA (reference sequence). Trimming pared 3 bases from V and 11 bases from J, leaving 10 bases between. The CDR3 consists of 10 residues. CDR3 sequence: CSARRFSAFF. Written as DNA, the CDR3 is TGCAGTGCTAGGAGATTTTCGGCTTTCTTT.

This chain joins TRBV30 and TRBJ1-2; D unclear. The CDR3 totals 13 residues. Looked up from germline, CDR1 is GTSNPN and CDR2 is SVGIG (reference sequence). The V end lost 2 bases, the J end lost 0 bases, and 7 bases lay between the germline ends. The CDR3 sequence is CAWSPDTNYGYTF. CDR3 coding DNA: TGTGCCTGGAGTCCCGATACTAACTATGGCTACACCTTC.

The chain is built from TRBV6-6 and TRBJ2-7; TRBD2 aligns across 8 bases. The germline gives CDR1 MNHNY, CDR2 SVGAGI (reference sequence). Losses at the gene ends were 7 bases for V and 5 bases for J; bases not matched to a gene: 10. The CDR3 is made up of 14 amino acids. For the CDR3, the DNA is TGTGCCAGCACCAGATCCGGGACTAGTAACGAGCAGTACTTC. Protein product: CASTRSGTSNEQYF.

The chain recombines TRBV7-8 with TRBJ2-5; TRBD2 matches at 10 bases. V shed 4 bases and J 1 base; nucleotides not matched to a gene: 15. This CDR3 has 19 amino acids. The germline CDR1 and CDR2 sequences are SGHVS and FQNEAQ. This CDR3 is CASSSRQVASGSAQETQYF. The CDR3 bases are TGTGCCAGCAGCTCGAGGCAGGTGGCTAGCGGGAGCGCCCAAGAGACCCAGTACTTC.

This chain's CDR3 is CASSFGGLGANVLTF. The CDR3 DNA is TGTGCCAGCAGCTTCGGAGGGCTAGGGGCCAACGTCCTGACTTTC. The chain joins TRBV11-2 to TRBJ2-6, with D perhaps matching TRBD2 (6 bases). Trimming took 3 bases from V and 4 from J, leaving 10 bases between them. CDR1 and CDR2 from the germline V gene are SGHAT and FQNNGV. The CDR3 extends over 15 amino acids.

CDR3 residues: CSVLAGASSYEQYF. For the CDR3, the DNA is TGCAGCGTACTAGCGGGGGCGAGCTCCTACGAGCAGTACTTC. V gene TRBV29-1 combines with J gene TRBJ2-7, with 11 bases aligning to TRBD2. The CDR3 has 14 amino acids. Per the germline V gene, CDR1 is SQVTM and CDR2 is ANQGSEA. V shed 6 bases, J shed 0 bases, and the junction held 4 bases outside the gene matches.

This chain links TRBV6-5 with TRBJ1-6; D not certain. Trimming removed 2 bases at V and 11 bases at J, with 13 bases between. This CDR3 comprises 14 residues. CDR1 is MNHEY and CDR2 is SVGAGI in the germline V gene. The CDR3 DNA is TGTGCCAGCAGTTACGAACCCCGAAGGGCACCCCTCCACTTT. It encodes CASSYEPRRAPLHF.

J is TRBJ2-7 and V is TRBV19; TRBD2 is a possible D gene (5 bases). The CDR3 has 14 residues. Germline assignment: CDR1 LNHDA and CDR2 SQIVND (reference sequence). Trimming removed 2 bases from V and 2 bases from J, with 10 bases in between. The CDR3, as DNA: TGTGCCAGTAGTATAATAGAGGGAGCCTACGAGCAGTACTTC. Its protein is CASSIIEGAYEQYF.

The rearrangement links TRBV7-9 to TRBJ2-1; TRBD2 aligns across 10 bases. V shed 6 bases, J shed 0 bases, and the junction held 14 bases outside the gene matches. CDR3 size: 19 residues. The germline CDR1 and CDR2 sequences are SEHNR and FQNEAQ (reference sequence). CDR3 protein: CASSQRGPIAGGSYNEQFF. In DNA form, the CDR3 reads TGTGCCAGCAGTCAAAGGGGGCCTATAGCGGGAGGCTCCTACAATGAGCAGTTCTTC.

The chain joins TRBV7-9 to TRBJ1-1, with a possible D match to TRBD1 (5 bases). The ends were cut back, 3 bases at V and 1 base at J, with 12 bases in the middle. CDR3 size: 15 residues. Per the germline V gene, CDR1 is SEHNR and CDR2 is FQNEAQ (reference sequence). The chain's CDR3 is CASSLLGAPNTEAFF. DNA for the CDR3: TGTGCCAGCAGCTTGCTAGGGGCTCCGAACACTGAAGCTTTCTTT.

The chain couples TRBV29-1 to TRBJ2-1; 12 bases align to TRBD2. The trim removed 4 bases at V and 5 bases at J, leaving 0 bases unmatched. Germline-derived CDR1 and CDR2 are SQVTM and ANQGSEA. The CDR3 covers 13 residues. Written as DNA, the CDR3 is TGCAGCGTTGGACTAGCGGGAGACAATGAGCAGTTCTTC. It is translated as CSVGLAGDNEQFF.